The T cell receptor beta chain under discussion was sequenced for a study of post-analysis software for immune sequencing data. General study points: In patients, TRBV5-6, TRBV5-1 and TRBV20-1 belonged to 4 or 5 TRBV segments found more frequently than in controls.

Between the trimmed V and J ends, which lost 4 bases and 2 bases, there was a span of 14 bases. The CDR3 contains 14 residues. Germline V gene sequence: CDR1 GTSNPN, CDR2 SVGIG (reference sequence). Researchers reported that TCR beta cDNA libraries carried unique molecular identifiers. MiXCR, applied by TCRdb to the PCR reads, yields one record per CDR3 protein. The sample has hundreds of thousands of distinct CDR3 sequences; around 50% are singletons. Note on this clonotype: As yet, its antigen is unknown.

The TCR originated in a girl between 10 and 17 years old with multiple sclerosis. The rearrangement links TRBV30 to TRBJ1-2; possible D gene TRBD1, 5 bases. The sample taken for sequencing was blood. CDR3 in DNA: TGTGCCTGGAACCTTAATTGGGGCAACTATGGCTACACCTTC. Amino acid sequence: CAWNLNWGNYGYTF.